Below are 17 T cell receptor beta chains sequenced from a single sample in a study of cytomegalovirus exposure and HLA in healthy donors. PCR involved 60 Vbeta and 13 Jbeta primers. Using immunoSEQ multiplex PCR, the repertoire was profiled, and TCRdb retains in-frame clones only, with some absent. The sample holds some 87,000 clones, roughly three quarters seen once. The sample comprised PBMCs. Every receptor here comes from a woman in her 40s in good health and CMV-seropositive.

CDR3 in amino acids: CASSLEVAAAKNIQYF. DNA for the CDR3: TGTGCCAGCAGCTTAGAGGTAGCGGCAGCCAAAAACATTCAGTACTTC. The chain couples TRBV7-6 to TRBJ2-4; a weak D match, TRBD2 (6 bases). V dropped 1 base and J dropped 0 bases, with 10 bases sitting between them. Germline CDR1 SGHVS, CDR2 FNYEAQ. The CDR3 spans 16 residues.

Turning to this clone: Other DNA sequences in this specimen translate into the identical CDR3. The V call is TRBV19, the J call TRBJ2-7; 7 bases agree with TRBD2. This CDR3 is built from 15 residues. CDR1 and CDR2 from the germline V gene are LNHDA and SQIVND (reference sequence). The trim removed 3 bases at V and 0 bases at J, leaving 5 bases unmatched. The CDR3 loop is CASSIAGESSYEQYF. The DNA for the CDR3 is TGTGCCAGTAGTATTGCGGGGGAGAGCTCCTACGAGCAGTACTTC. Variable domain in full (rest from reference TRBV19 and TRBJ2-7): DGGITQSPKYLFRKEGQNVTLSCEQNLNHDAMYWYRQDPGQGLRLIYYSQIVNDFQKGDIAEGYSVSREKKESFPLTVTSAQKNPTAFYLCASSIAGESSYEQYFGPGTRLTVT.

In its sample, this clone was seen a few times. The chain links TRBV30 to TRBJ1-6; TRBD1 matches 10 bases. There are 14 residues in the CDR3. The V and J ends lost 3 bases and 8 bases, in that order; junction bases with no gene match: 4. Germline V CDR1 and CDR2: GTSNPN, SVGIG (reference sequence). The CDR3 spells CAWRGTGDYSPLHF. DNA of the CDR3: TGTGCCTGGAGGGGGACAGGGGATTATTCACCCCTCCACTTT.

This clone was seen a handful of times. The chain couples TRBV18 to TRBJ2-7; 14 nucleotides line up with TRBD2. Per the germline V gene, CDR1 is KGHSH and CDR2 is LQKENI. V gave up 3 bases and J gave up 7 bases; unmatched junction bases: 17. The CDR3 runs 19 residues. The CDR3 is CASSPDPGLAGGVVGEQYF. The CDR3 DNA reads as TGTGCCAGCTCACCGGACCCTGGACTAGCGGGGGGAGTGGTTGGAGAGCAGTACTTC.

The CDR3 loop is CASSRQGMNTEAFF. CDR3 nucleotide sequence: TGTGCCAGCAGCCGACAGGGGATGAACACTGAAGCTTTCTTT. The rearrangement joins TRBV6-5 to TRBJ1-1; 8 nucleotides match TRBD1. CDR3 length: 14 residues. The V gene end was trimmed by 6 bases and the J gene end by 0 bases; junction bases not matched to a gene: 3. Germline-derived CDR1 and CDR2 are MNHEY and SVGAGI.

The J gene is TRBJ2-5, the V gene TRBV5-1, with D maybe TRBD1 (6 bases). This CDR3 region has 15 residues. Per germline, CDR1 SGHRS and CDR2 YFSETQ. V lost 0 bases and J lost 2, with 11 bases in between. Here the CDR3 reads CASSLDGRGQETQYF. The CDR3 bases are TGCGCCAGCAGCTTGGATGGCAGGGGTCAAGAGACCCAGTACTTC.

The chain carries TRBV2 and TRBJ1-2, with TRBD1 as a possible D gene (5 bases). There are 15 residues in the CDR3. Trimming stripped 1 base from V and 6 bases from J, with 15 bases between. CDR1 and CDR2 from the germline V gene are SNHLY and FYNNEI. The CDR3 loop reads CASSEVARASDGYTF. DNA for the CDR3: TGTGCCAGCAGTGAAGTGGCCAGGGCTAGTGATGGCTACACCTTC.

The chain employs TRBV5-6 and TRBJ2-5; the D is unclear. This CDR3 contains 14 residues. The ends were cut back, 0 bases at V and 1 base at J, with 7 bases in the middle. Germline V gene sequence: CDR1 SGHDT, CDR2 YYEEEE. DNA of the CDR3: TGTGCCAGCAGCTTGGTTAGCACCCAAGAGACCCAGTACTTC. As protein: CASSLVSTQETQYF.

The chain has TRBV5-1 and TRBJ2-7, with 9 positions matching TRBD2. Germline CDR1 SGHRS, CDR2 YFSETQ. The CDR3 length is 16 residues. The J segment lost 2 bases and the V segment lost 1 base, leaving 7 bases of the junction unmatched. The CDR3 DNA reads TGCGCCAGCAGCTTGCGGTGGCTAGCGGGGCCCTACGAGCAGTACTTC. This gives the protein CASSLRWLAGPYEQYF.

This clone occurred once. The chain combines TRBV2 with TRBJ2-7, with TRBD2 matching over 7 bases. V dropped 5 bases and J dropped 0; count of bases not matched to a gene: 4. Germline assignment: CDR1 SNHLY and CDR2 FYNNEI. There are 14 residues in the CDR3. The CDR3 loop reads CASSPGGFSYEQYF. DNA for the CDR3: TGTGCCAGCAGTCCCGGGGGGTTCTCCTACGAGCAGTACTTC.

The chain joins TRBV29-1 to TRBJ1-1, with a possible D match to TRBD1 (5 bases). The length of the CDR3 is 14 residues. Germline CDR1 and CDR2: SQVTM and ANQGSEA. Between the trimmed V and J ends, which lost 6 bases and 0 bases, there was a span of 14 bases. The CDR3 DNA follows: TGCAGCGTACCCCAGGGAGGGTTGAACACTGAAGCTTTCTTT. This encodes CSVPQGGLNTEAFF.

This clone occurred once. V usage is TRBV19 and J usage is TRBJ1-2, with D perhaps matching TRBD1 (6 bases). This CDR3 is built from 18 residues. V was trimmed by 9 bases and J by 1 base, leaving 27 bases between them. Germline-derived CDR1 and CDR2 are LNHDA and SQIVND (reference sequence). In nucleotides, the CDR3 is TGTGCCAGCACCCTTGGGCAGGGGCGATTACCGGATAACTATGGCTACACCTTC. Protein sequence: CASTLGQGRLPDNYGYTF.

This clone turned up a few times. The chain couples TRBV7-8 to TRBJ2-7, with D perhaps matching TRBD2 (6 bases). Trimming shortened V by 3 bases and J by 5 bases, and 14 bases separated the two germline ends. The CDR3 length is 14 residues. CDR1 and CDR2 from the germline V gene are SGHVS and FQNEAQ. The CDR3 coding sequence is TGTGCCAGCAGCTTGGACTATGGGCCTGACGAGCAGTACTTC. Its protein is CASSLDYGPDEQYF. Variable domain in full (rest from reference TRBV7-8 and TRBJ2-7): GAGVSQSPRYKVAKRGQDVALRCDPISGHVSLFWYQQALGQGPEFLTYFQNEAQLDKSGLPSDRFFAERPEGSVSTLKIQRTQQEDSAVYLCASSLDYGPDEQYFGPGTRLTVT.

The chain joins TRBV5-1 to TRBJ2-5; D is possibly TRBD1 (5 bases). The J call is doubtful: the DNA matches TRBJ2-7 better. The length of the CDR3 is 15 residues. Germline values: CDR1 SGHRS, CDR2 YFSETQ. The CDR3 is CASSLGHRDTYEQYF. DNA of the CDR3: TGCGCCAGCAGCCTCGGACATAGGGATACCTACGAGCAGTACTTC.

This clone was observed a few times. The chain carries TRBV2 and TRBJ1-5, with D perhaps TRBD1 (6 bases). Trimming removed 1 base at V and 2 bases at J, with 18 bases between. The CDR3 spans 18 residues. Germline loops: CDR1 SNHLY, CDR2 FYNNEI. CDR3 residues: CASSEVQWGGLGNQPQHF. The CDR3 nucleotides are TGTGCCAGCAGTGAAGTTCAGTGGGGGGGCCTGGGCAATCAGCCCCAGCATTTT. Looking up the rest from reference TRBV2 and TRBJ1-5 gives the full variable domain: EPEVTQTPSHQVTQMGQEVILRCVPISNHLYFYWYRQILGQKVEFLVSFYNNEISEKSEIFDDQFSVERPDGSNFTLKIRSTKLEDSAMYFCASSEVQWGGLGNQPQHFGDGTRLSIL.

This clone has just a few counts. This chain uses TRBV30 with TRBJ1-1; D not certain. Per germline, CDR1 GTSNPN and CDR2 SVGIG (reference sequence). This CDR3 spans 14 amino acids. Between the trimmed V and J ends, which lost 1 base and 1 base, there was a span of 10 bases. The CDR3 DNA reads TGTGCCTGGAGTGGTGGAGGTCGGAACACTGAAGCTTTCTTT. This codes for CAWSGGGRNTEAFF.

The V call is TRBV2, the J call TRBJ1-4; 9 nucleotides match TRBD1. V was pared by 5 bases and J by 5 bases, with 6 bases of the junction left unmatched. Germline V CDR1 and CDR2: SNHLY, FYNNEI. The CDR3 is made up of 15 amino acids. CDR3 amino acids: CASSQDRGNNEKLFF. CDR3 nucleotides: TGTGCCAGCAGTCAGGACAGGGGAAACAATGAAAAACTGTTTTTT.